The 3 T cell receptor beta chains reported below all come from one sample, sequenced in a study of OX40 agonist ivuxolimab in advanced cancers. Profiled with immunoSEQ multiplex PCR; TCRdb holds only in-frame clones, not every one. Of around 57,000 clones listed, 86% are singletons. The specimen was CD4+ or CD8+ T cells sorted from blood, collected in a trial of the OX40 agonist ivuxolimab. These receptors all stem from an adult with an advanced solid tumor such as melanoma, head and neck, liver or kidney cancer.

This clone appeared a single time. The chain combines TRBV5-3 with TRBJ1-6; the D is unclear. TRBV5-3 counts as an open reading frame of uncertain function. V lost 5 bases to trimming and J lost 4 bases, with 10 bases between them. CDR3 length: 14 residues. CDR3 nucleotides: TGTGCCAGAAGAGTGACCGAATATAATTCACCCCTCCACTTT. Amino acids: CARRVTEYNSPLHF.

The CDR3 reads CSAKSSNYGYTF. The DNA for the CDR3 is TGCAGCGCGAAAAGCTCTAACTATGGCTACACCTTC. The chain uses TRBV29-1 and TRBJ1-2; D is unresolved. This CDR3 spans 12 amino acids. CDR1 and CDR2 (germline): SQVTM, ANQGSEA. The germline V and J ends were trimmed by 7 bases and 0 bases, with 9 bases remaining between them.

The CDR3 here is CASRTSGSNEQYF. In DNA form, the CDR3 reads TGTGCCAGTAGGACTAGCGGGAGCAACGAGCAGTACTTC. The chain employs TRBV6-5 and TRBJ2-7; 13 positions match TRBD2. This CDR3 has 13 amino acids. V trimming: 9 bases; J trimming: 5 bases; junction bases outside the gene matches: 4. Germline CDR1 reads MNHEY; CDR2 reads SVGAGI.